Detailed here is one T cell receptor beta chain. These data originate in a study of control samples from healthy donors and cancer patients. Generated by immunoSEQ multiplex PCR, the TCRdb table keeps only in-frame clones and is missing some. The top ten clones hold 5% to 8% of a sample with about 410,000 clones, over 75% of them seen once. The CDR3 loop spans 13 amino acids. CDR1 and CDR2 (germline): GTSNPN, SVGIG (reference sequence). Between the trimmed V and J ends, which lost 5 bases and 1 base, there was a span of 6 bases. This clonotype was sampled from a man aged 40-49 years with head and neck cancer. The sequenced sample was PBMCs. V and J are TRBV30 and TRBJ2-6; the D is unclear. The CDR3: CAWEHSGANVLTF. CDR3 DNA: TGTGCCTGGGAGCATTCTGGGGCCAACGTCCTGACTTTC.